This note documents a single T cell receptor (beta chain) sequence. Amplification used 60 Vbeta primers and 13 Jbeta primers. Produced via immunoSEQ multiplex PCR; TCRdb's table is partial and in-frame only. Recorded for this sample: tens of thousands of clones. This sample is part of a study of cytomegalovirus exposure and HLA in healthy donors. The TCR was taken from a man younger than 30 in good health and CMV-seropositive. Sequencing was carried out using PBMCs.

The CDR3 is CAWIGGGYYTF. In DNA form, the CDR3 reads TGTGCCTGGATAGGTGGAGGGTACTACACCTTC. The chain combines TRBV30 with TRBJ1-2; D is unresolved. The CDR3 runs 11 residues. V was shortened by 4 bases and J by 10 bases, with 13 bases between the two germline ends. From germline, CDR1 is GTSNPN and CDR2 SVGIG (reference sequence).